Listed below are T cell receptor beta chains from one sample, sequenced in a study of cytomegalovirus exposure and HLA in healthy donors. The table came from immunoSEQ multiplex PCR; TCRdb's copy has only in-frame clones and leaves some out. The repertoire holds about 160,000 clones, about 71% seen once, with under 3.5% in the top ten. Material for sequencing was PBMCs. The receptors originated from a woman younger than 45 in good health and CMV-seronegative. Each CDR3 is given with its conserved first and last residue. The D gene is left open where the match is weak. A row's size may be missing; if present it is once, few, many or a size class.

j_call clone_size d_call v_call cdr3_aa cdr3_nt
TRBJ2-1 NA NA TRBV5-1 CASSLATGRSYNEQFF TGCGCCAGCAGCTTGGCAACAGGGCGGTCCTACAATGAGCAGTTCTTC
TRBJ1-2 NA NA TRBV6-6 CASSYSSLEGYTF TGTGCCAGCAGTTACTCTAGCTTGGAGGGCTACACCTTC
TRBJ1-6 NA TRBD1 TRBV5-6 CASSLTGAPYNSPLHF TGTGCCAGCAGCTTAACAGGGGCCCCGTATAATTCACCCCTCCACTTT
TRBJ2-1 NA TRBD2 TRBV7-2 CASSLNAGDGYNEQFF TGTGCCAGCAGCTTAAACGCGGGAGATGGGTACAATGAGCAGTTCTTC
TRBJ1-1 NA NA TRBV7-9 CASSSRTGKAFF TGTGCCAGCAGCTCCCGGACTGGAAAAGCTTTCTTT
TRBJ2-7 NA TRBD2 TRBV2 CASRILAGLYEQYF TGTGCCAGCAGGATACTAGCGGGGTTATACGAGCAGTACTTC
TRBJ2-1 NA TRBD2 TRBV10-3 CAISESTGGPSKSYNEQFF TGTGCCATCAGTGAGTCGACGGGGGGGCCTTCGAAGTCCTACAATGAGCAGTTCTTC
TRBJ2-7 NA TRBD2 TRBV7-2 CASSGRAGGSYEQYF TGTGCCAGCAGCGGGAGGGCGGGGGGGTCCTACGAGCAGTACTTC
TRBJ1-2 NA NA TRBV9 CASSAAVGGDYGYTF TGTGCCAGCAGCGCGGCGGTAGGGGGGGATTATGGCTACACCTTC
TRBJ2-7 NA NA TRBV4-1 CASSQAPGHPYEQYF TGCGCCAGCAGCCAAGCCCCGGGACACCCCTACGAGCAGTACTTC
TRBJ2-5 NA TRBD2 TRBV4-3 CASSQDLLAGGIKTQYF TGCGCCAGCAGCCAAGATCTCCTAGCGGGAGGGATAAAGACCCAGTACTTC
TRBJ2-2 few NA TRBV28 CASSLLGLQNTGELFF TGTGCCAGCAGTTTACTCGGACTACAGAACACCGGGGAGCTGTTTTTT
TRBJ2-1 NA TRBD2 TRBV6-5 CASSYSASGRWDEQFF TGTGCCAGCAGTTACTCGGCTAGCGGACGGTGGGATGAGCAGTTCTTC
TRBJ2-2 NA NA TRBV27 CASTQGGSTGELFF TGTGCCAGCACCCAAGGAGGGTCCACCGGGGAGCTGTTTTTT
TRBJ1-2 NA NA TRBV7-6 CASSSPAGTIFPEGYTF TGTGCCAGCAGCTCCCCGGCCGGGACTATTTTCCCAGAAGGCTACACCTTC
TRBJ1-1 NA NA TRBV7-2 CASSSLNEAFF TGTGCCAGCAGCTCCCTAAATGAAGCTTTCTTT